The T cell receptor beta chain described here comes from a study of blood T cells in healthy people across ages. The length of the CDR3 is 14 residues. A sample-barcoded 5' primer and a J-beta primer mix were used in a second PCR of about 7 to 12 cycles. TCRdb processed the 5' RACE reads anew with MiXCR; each CDR3 protein has one entry. Of about 1.7 million distinct CDR3 sequences listed, approximately 28% are singletons. V and J are TRBV1 and TRBJ2-1. TRBV1 is designated a pseudogene. Specimen: blood. The receptor's source is a woman aged 25-40 years in good health. The DNA of the CDR3 is TGCACCAGCAGCCGAAACCTATCCTACAATGGGCAGTTCTTC. This gives the protein CTSSRNLSYNGQFF.